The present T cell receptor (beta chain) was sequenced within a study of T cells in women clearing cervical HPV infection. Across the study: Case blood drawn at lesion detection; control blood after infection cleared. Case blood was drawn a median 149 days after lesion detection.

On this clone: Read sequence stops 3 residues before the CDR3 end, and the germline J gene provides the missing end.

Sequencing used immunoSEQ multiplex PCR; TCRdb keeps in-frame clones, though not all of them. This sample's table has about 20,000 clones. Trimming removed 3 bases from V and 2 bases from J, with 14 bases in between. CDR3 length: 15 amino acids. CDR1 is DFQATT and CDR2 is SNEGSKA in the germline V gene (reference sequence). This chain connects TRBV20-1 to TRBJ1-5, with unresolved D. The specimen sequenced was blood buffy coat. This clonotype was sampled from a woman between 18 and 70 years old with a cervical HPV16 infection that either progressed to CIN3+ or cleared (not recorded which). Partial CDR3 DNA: TGCAGTGCTAGTGACTCTATTTGGGGCAATCAGCCC. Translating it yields CSASDSIWGNQP. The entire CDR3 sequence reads CSASDSIWGNQPQHF.